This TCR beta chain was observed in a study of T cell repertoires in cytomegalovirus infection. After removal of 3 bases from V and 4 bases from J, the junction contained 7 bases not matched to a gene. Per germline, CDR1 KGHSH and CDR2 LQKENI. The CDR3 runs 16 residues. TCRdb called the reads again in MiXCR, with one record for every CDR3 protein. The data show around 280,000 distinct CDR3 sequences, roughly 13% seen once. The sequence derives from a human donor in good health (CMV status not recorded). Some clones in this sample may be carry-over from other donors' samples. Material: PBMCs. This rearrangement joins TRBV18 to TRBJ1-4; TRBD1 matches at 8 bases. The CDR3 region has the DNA TGTGCCAGCTCACCGCAACAGACAGGGGATAATGAAAAACTGTTTTTT. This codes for CASSPQQTGDNEKLFF.